The 24 T cell receptor beta chains reported below all come from one sample, sequenced in a study of blood T cell repertoires in COVID-19. The repertoire was sequenced with immunoSEQ multiplex PCR; TCRdb's copy has only in-frame clones and lacks some. The sample includes over 15,000 clones, roughly 87% of them seen just once. Sequencing was performed on peripheral blood. The receptors stem from a human donor in a cohort sampled during active COVID-19. The donor label of this sample is uncertain.

This clone was picked up one time. This sequence joins TRBV2 and TRBJ2-2; 7 positions match TRBD1. Germline CDR1 SNHLY, CDR2 FYNNEI. After removal of 6 bases from V and 5 bases from J, the junction contained 3 bases not matched to a gene. The CDR3 is 13 amino acids. The CDR3 loop is CASRGQATGELFF. As DNA, the CDR3 is TGTGCCAGCAGAGGACAGGCAACCGGGGAGCTGTTTTTT.

This clone showed up just once. The V gene is TRBV9, the J gene TRBJ2-7; 11 bases line up with TRBD2. J was trimmed by 0 bases and V by 0 bases; bases with no gene match: 5. The CDR3 length is 17 residues. Germline V gene data show CDR1 as SGDLS and CDR2 as YYNGEE. CDR3 coding DNA: TGTGCCAGCAGCGTAGGTCCTAGCGGGAGGACCTCCTACGAGCAGTACTTC. It yields the protein CASSVGPSGRTSYEQYF. Full variable domain (outside the CDR3, taken from reference TRBV9 and TRBJ2-7): DSGVTQTPKHLITATGQRVTLRCSPRSGDLSVYWYQQSLDQGLQFLIQYYNGEERAKGNILERFSAQQFPDLHSELNLSSLELGDSALYFCASSVGPSGRTSYEQYFGPGTRLTVT.

The V call is TRBV7-9, the J call TRBJ2-2, with 7 nucleotides matching TRBD1. This CDR3 region has 15 residues. Germline V gene sequence: CDR1 SEHNR, CDR2 FQNEAQ (reference sequence). V lost 2 bases, J lost 6 bases, and 6 bases stayed unmatched. The CDR3 DNA follows: TGTGCCAGCAGCTTAAGCAGGGGGAGCGCCGGGGAGCTGTTTTTT. Amino acids: CASSLSRGSAGELFF.

The V call is TRBV15, the J call TRBJ1-1; TRBD1 matches 7 bases. Trimming at V came to 4 bases and at J to 3 bases, leaving 20 bases not matched to a gene. Per germline, CDR1 LNHNV and CDR2 YYDKDF (reference sequence). The CDR3 length is 19 residues. CDR3 sequence: CATSTDRGQGERKYTEAFF. DNA for the CDR3: TGTGCCACCAGCACCGACCGAGGGCAGGGGGAAAGGAAATACACTGAAGCTTTCTTT.

V is TRBV11-1 and J is TRBJ2-5; 7 bases line up with TRBD1. The germline V gene encodes CDR1 SGHAT and CDR2 FQDESV (reference sequence). The ends lost 5 bases at V and 5 bases at J; junction bases unmatched: 14. This CDR3 is 16 amino acids long. The CDR3 coding sequence is TGTGCCAGCAGCCCCCGACAGGGAGTGGTCGCGGAGACCCAGTACTTC. Encoded protein: CASSPRQGVVAETQYF.

This rearrangement joins TRBV18 to TRBJ2-1; maybe TRBD2 (5 bases). V was shortened by 6 bases and J by 2 bases, with 8 bases between the two germline ends. This CDR3 has 13 amino acids. CDR1 is KGHSH and CDR2 is LQKENI in the germline V gene. The CDR3 DNA sequence: TGTGCCAGCTCCCCCGGGGCCTACAATGAGCAGTTCTTC. It yields the protein CASSPGAYNEQFF.

In nucleotides, the CDR3 is TGTGCCTGGAGCCCCCGTTGGCCATGGGAGACCCAGTACTTC. Its translation: CAWSPRWPWETQYF. The gene calls are TRBV30 and TRBJ2-5, with D unclear. This CDR3 has 14 amino acids. The ends were cut back, 3 bases at V and 5 bases at J, with 16 bases in the middle. Germline CDR1 reads GTSNPN; CDR2 reads SVGIG (reference sequence).

V usage is TRBV19 and J usage is TRBJ2-5, with D possibly TRBD1 on 5 matching bases. The V end was cut by 7 bases, the J end by 0 bases, with 9 bases between. Germline assignment: CDR1 LNHDA and CDR2 SQIVND (reference sequence). CDR3 length: 13 amino acids. The CDR3 nucleotides read TGTGCCAGTAATAGGGGATACCAAGAGACCCAGTACTTC. It is translated as CASNRGYQETQYF.

J is TRBJ1-1 and V is TRBV19; D remains unclear. The CDR3 runs to 16 residues. Germline loops: CDR1 LNHDA, CDR2 SQIVND (reference sequence). Trimming left V 7 bases short and J 1 base short, with 19 bases between. The CDR3 nucleotides read TGTGCCAGTACCACGAGACGGGGTGAGAGGAACACTGAAGCTTTCTTT. Translated: CASTTRRGERNTEAFF. The complete variable domain, with remaining parts taken from reference TRBV19 and TRBJ1-1, reads DGGITQSPKYLFRKEGQNVTLSCEQNLNHDAMYWYRQDPGQGLRLIYYSQIVNDFQKGDIAEGYSVSREKKESFPLTVTSAQKNPTAFYLCASTTRRGERNTEAFFGQGTRLTVV.

This chain uses TRBV28 with TRBJ1-5, with a weak D call TRBD1 (6 bases). Germline CDR1 MDHEN, CDR2 SYDVKM. This CDR3 is 14 amino acids long. Trimming stripped 8 bases from V and 5 bases from J, with 16 bases between. The CDR3 DNA is TGTGCCAGCTGCTTAGGGGACAAATATCAGCCCCAGCATTTT. It codes for CASCLGDKYQPQHF. Using reference TRBV28 and TRBJ1-5 for the parts outside the CDR3, the full variable domain is DVKVTQSSRYLVKRTGEKVFLECVQDMDHENMFWYRQDPGLGLRLIYFSYDVKMKEKGDIPEGYSVSREKKERFSLILESASTNQTSMYLCASCLGDKYQPQHFGDGTRLSIL.

The chain has TRBV23-1 and TRBJ2-1, with D possibly matching TRBD1 (5 bases). TRBV23-1 is known as an ORF, though its function is uncertain. This CDR3 spans 15 amino acids. V was pared by 0 bases and J by 12 bases, with 18 bases between. The CDR3 loop reads CASSQSAQVEVGQFF. The CDR3 nucleotides are TGCGCCAGCAGTCAATCGGCACAGGTAGAGGTCGGGCAGTTCTTC.

J is TRBJ2-1 and V is TRBV11-2, with 9 bases lining up with TRBD2. With V trimmed by 2 bases and J by 7 bases, 18 bases remained unmatched. CDR3 length: 19 residues. CDR1 is SGHAT, CDR2 FQNNGV, per germline. The DNA for the CDR3 is TGTGCCAGCAGCTTACGGGTGGCGGGAGGGGCGGCTGGGTTGAATGAGCAGTTCTTC. As protein: CASSLRVAGGAAGLNEQFF.

This chain joins TRBV29-1 and TRBJ2-2, with 13 bases lining up with TRBD2. The CDR3 is made up of 16 amino acids. Germline loops: CDR1 SQVTM, CDR2 ANQGSEA. Trimming took 4 bases from V and 6 from J; bases not matched to a gene: 8. This CDR3 reads CSVAGLAGDQAGELFF. The CDR3 DNA reads as TGCAGCGTTGCTGGACTAGCGGGAGATCAGGCCGGGGAGCTGTTTTTT.

This clone was found a few times. The rearrangement joins TRBV30 to TRBJ2-7; tentative D call: TRBD2 (6 bases). CDR1 is GTSNPN, CDR2 SVGIG, per germline (reference sequence). V dropped 0 bases and J dropped 4 bases, with 13 bases sitting between them. This CDR3 spans 14 amino acids. The CDR3 bases are TGTGCCTGGAGTGTTTGGGGGGATACTTACGAGCAGTACTTC. Its translation: CAWSVWGDTYEQYF.

The rearrangement joins TRBV5-1 to TRBJ2-5; D may be TRBD2 (5 bases). Trimming took off 2 bases at V and 3 bases at J, with 8 bases between the two ends. This CDR3 is 13 amino acids long. The germline gives CDR1 SGHRS, CDR2 YFSETQ. CDR3 in amino acids: CASSFWGEETQYF. For the CDR3, the DNA is TGCGCCAGCAGCTTCTGGGGAGAAGAGACCCAGTACTTC.

A word on this clone: In the same sample, other DNA sequences code for this CDR3. The chain recombines TRBV12-2 with TRBJ2-7; TRBD1, the table's D call, lacks a check against the DNA. TRBV12-2 is a known pseudogene. This CDR3 has 16 residues. CDR3 sequence: CASPGLQGLKTYEQYF. The CDR3 bases are TGTGCAAGTCCCGGACTCCAGGGGCTAAAAACCTACGAGCAGTACTTT.

The chain is built from TRBV7-8 and TRBJ2-7, with D uncertain. V lost 0 bases to trimming and J lost 5 bases, with 11 bases between them. The germline V gene encodes CDR1 SGHVS and CDR2 FQNEAQ. The length of the CDR3 is 14 residues. As DNA, the CDR3 is TGTGCCAGCAGCTTAGCGCCGCAGGCCAACGAGCAGTACTTC. Its translation is CASSLAPQANEQYF. Looking up the rest from reference TRBV7-8 and TRBJ2-7 gives the full variable domain: GAGVSQSPRYKVAKRGQDVALRCDPISGHVSLFWYQQALGQGPEFLTYFQNEAQLDKSGLPSDRFFAERPEGSVSTLKIQRTQQEDSAVYLCASSLAPQANEQYFGPGTRLTVT.

The chain joins TRBV7-4 to TRBJ1-5; 9 bases map to TRBD1. From germline, CDR1 is SGHVT and CDR2 SQSDAQ. The trim removed 5 bases at V and 0 bases at J, leaving 17 bases unmatched. This CDR3 has 20 residues. This chain's CDR3 is CASSPPGQGPYAYSNQPQHF. The CDR3 DNA reads as TGTGCCAGCAGCCCCCCAGGACAGGGGCCGTACGCGTATAGCAATCAGCCCCAGCATTTT.

V and J are TRBV5-1 and TRBJ2-3; possibly TRBD2 for D (6 bases). Germline V gene lookup returns CDR1 SGHRS and CDR2 YFSETQ. The CDR3 sequence is 13 residues long. With 0 bases removed from V and 4 bases from J, the gap between germline ends came to 6 bases. The CDR3 coding sequence is TGCGCCAGCAGCTTGGGGGAGGCAGATACGCAGTATTTT. Translation: CASSLGEADTQYF.

The chain carries TRBV27 and TRBJ2-1, with 7 bases that match TRBD2. Germline V gene sequence: CDR1 MNHEY, CDR2 SMNVEV (reference sequence). The CDR3 consists of 13 residues. V was clipped by 2 bases and J by 7 bases; unmatched bases: 2. The CDR3 spells CASSLGGGNEQFF. The CDR3 bases are TGTGCCAGCAGTTTAGGGGGGGGGAATGAGCAGTTCTTC.

This sequence joins TRBV5-1 and TRBJ2-1; D gene uncertain. Germline CDR1 reads SGHRS; CDR2 reads YFSETQ. This CDR3 is 14 amino acids long. Trimming took 4 bases from V and 2 from J, leaving 10 bases between them. The CDR3 sequence: CASSPLSAYNEQFF. For the CDR3, the DNA is TGCGCCAGCAGCCCATTAAGCGCCTACAATGAGCAGTTCTTC.

The J gene is TRBJ1-5, the V gene TRBV6-1; no clear D gene. The CDR3 runs to 15 residues. With 2 bases removed from V and 5 bases from J, the gap between germline ends came to 13 bases. Germline V CDR1 and CDR2: MNHNS, SASEGT. This chain's CDR3 is CASSEIGQEYQPQHF. In nucleotides, the CDR3 is TGTGCCAGCAGTGAAATTGGGCAGGAATATCAGCCCCAGCATTTT.

The chain combines TRBV7-9 with TRBJ2-1, with 11 bases matching TRBD2. The J segment lost 5 bases and the V segment lost 5 bases, leaving 8 bases of the junction unmatched. Germline V gives CDR1 SEHNR, CDR2 FQNEAQ (reference sequence). The CDR3 spans 16 residues. CDR3 in DNA: TGTGCCAGCAGCCAACCGACTAGCGGGAACAACAATGAGCAGTTCTTC. This codes for CASSQPTSGNNNEQFF. Based on the CDR3 plus reference TRBV7-9 and TRBJ2-1, the full variable domain is DTGVSQNPRHKITKRGQNVTFRCDPISEHNRLYWYRQTLGQGPEFLTYFQNEAQLEKSRLLSDRFSAERPKGSFSTLEIQRTEQGDSAMYLCASSQPTSGNNNEQFFGPGTRLTVL.

The chain couples TRBV27 to TRBJ1-1; 10 nucleotides align to TRBD1. The CDR3 loop spans 15 amino acids. Unmatched junction bases numbered 6, after V lost 3 bases and J lost 5 bases. CDR1 MNHEY and CDR2 SMNVEV come from the germline V gene (reference sequence). The CDR3 reads CASSFLTGGGTEAFF. CDR3 DNA sequence: TGTGCCAGCAGTTTTTTGACAGGGGGCGGGACTGAAGCTTTCTTT.